Presented here are 25 T cell receptor beta chains from one specimen sequenced in a study of response to subunit inactivated influenza vaccine. From the RT-PCR reads, TCRdb called clonotypes with MiXCR, one entry per CDR3 protein. The table records 800,000 or so distinct CDR3 sequences, about 20% of them present only once. This specimen consisted of PBMCs from blood, obtained more than 4 days after vaccination. The receptors originated from a man aged 50-59 years who received an inactivated influenza vaccine.

This chain connects TRBV20-1 to TRBJ2-1, with 7 nucleotides matching TRBD2. CDR3 size: 14 residues. The germline V gene has CDR1 DFQATT and CDR2 SNEGSKA (reference sequence). V lost 6 bases to trimming and J lost 0 bases; unmatched junction nucleotides: 5. CDR3 in DNA: TGCAGTGCCCAGCGGGACCCCTCCTACAATGAGCAGTTCTTC. This sequence encodes CSAQRDPSYNEQFF.

There are a few counts of this clonotype. The chain uses TRBV29-1 and TRBJ2-7; D gene unclear. CDR3 length: 13 amino acids. V lost 2 bases and J lost 7, with 15 bases in between. CDR1 SQVTM and CDR2 ANQGSEA come from the germline V gene. The CDR3 bases are TGCAGCGTTGAAAAGACGGACCCCTGGGAGCAGTACTTC. This gives the protein CSVEKTDPWEQYF.

This clonotype came up a few times. The J gene is TRBJ1-1, the V gene TRBV5-1, with TRBD1 identical over 7 bases. This CDR3 is 16 amino acids long. The germline CDR1 and CDR2 sequences are SGHRS and YFSETQ. With V trimmed by 3 bases and J by 2 bases, 10 bases remained unmatched. The CDR3 spells CASSWATDRANTEAFF. DNA for the CDR3: TGCGCCAGCAGCTGGGCAACCGACAGGGCCAACACTGAAGCTTTCTTT. The full variable domain, in which reference TRBV5-1 and TRBJ1-1 provide the parts outside the CDR3, is KAGVTQTPRYLIKTRGQQVTLSCSPISGHRSVSWYQQTPGQGLQFLFEYFSETQRNKGNFPGRFSGRQFSNSRSEMNVSTLELGDSALYLCASSWATDRANTEAFFGQGTRLTVV.

Comment on this clonotype: It may be a read error: a sequence one base away is much more abundant. The chain joins TRBV28 to TRBJ2-5; 9 bases match TRBD1. The V and J ends lost 4 bases and 3 bases, in that order; junction bases with no gene match: 0. Germline-derived CDR1 and CDR2 are MDHEN and SYDVKM. This CDR3 contains 13 residues. CDR3 in amino acids: CASSWDREETQYF. CDR3 nucleotide sequence: TGTGCCAGCAGTTGGGACAGGGAAGAGACCCAGTACTTC.

The chain joins TRBV20-1 to TRBJ2-1; the match to TRBD2 covers 9 bases. V shed 1 base and J 0 bases; nucleotides not matched to a gene: 4. The V gene's germline CDR1 is DFQATT and CDR2 SNEGSKA (reference sequence). There are 16 residues in the CDR3. The CDR3 sequence is CSARVLAGSSYNEQFF. In nucleotides, the CDR3 is TGCAGTGCTAGAGTTCTAGCGGGGAGCTCCTACAATGAGCAGTTCTTC.

This chain links TRBV18 with TRBJ2-3; possibly TRBD1 for D (6 bases). V was pared by 1 base and J by 2 bases, with 13 bases between. The germline V gene has CDR1 KGHSH and CDR2 LQKENI. This CDR3 region has 16 residues. The DNA of the CDR3 is TGTGCCAGCTCACCACGACCCAGGGGAGTCACAGATACGCAGTATTTT. Residues: CASSPRPRGVTDTQYF.

The table lists this clonotype with a few counts. The chain joins TRBV28 to TRBJ2-4; no clear D gene. This CDR3 has 16 residues. The V end was cut by 5 bases, the J end by 0 bases, with 14 bases between. Germline CDR1 reads MDHEN; CDR2 reads SYDVKM. The CDR3 DNA reads TGTGCCAGCAGTCCCCCGTGGTTGAGAGCCAAAAACATTCAGTACTTC. This codes for CASSPPWLRAKNIQYF.

CDR3 region: CSVNDIYNEQFF. CDR3 nucleotide sequence: TGCAGCGTAAACGACATCTACAATGAGCAGTTCTTC. This chain connects TRBV29-1 to TRBJ2-1; no reliable D call. This CDR3 contains 12 residues. Germline V gene data show CDR1 as SQVTM and CDR2 as ANQGSEA. The ends were cut back, 6 bases at V and 3 bases at J, with 9 bases in the middle.

V and J are TRBV4-3 and TRBJ2-5; D remains unclear. The length of the CDR3 is 15 residues. V was trimmed by 0 bases and J by 7 bases, leaving 15 bases between them. The germline CDR1 and CDR2 sequences are LGHNA and YSLEER. The CDR3 reads CASSQDKVSSGTQYF. Written as DNA, the CDR3 is TGCGCCAGCAGCCAAGACAAAGTATCGTCCGGGACCCAGTACTTC.

The chain employs TRBV2 and TRBJ2-2, with a tentative D call TRBD1 (6 bases). Germline assignment: CDR1 SNHLY and CDR2 FYNNEI. This CDR3 has 15 residues. Deletions cut 6 bases from V and 0 bases from J, with 11 bases between. CDR3 in amino acids: CASRIDRTNTGELFF. The CDR3 bases are TGTGCCAGCAGGATTGACAGGACGAACACCGGGGAGCTGTTTTTT. Using reference TRBV2 and TRBJ2-2 for the parts outside the CDR3, the full variable domain is EPEVTQTPSHQVTQMGQEVILRCVPISNHLYFYWYRQILGQKVEFLVSFYNNEISEKSEIFDDQFSVERPDGSNFTLKIRSTKLEDSAMYFCASRIDRTNTGELFFGEGSRLTVL.

This clonotype was counted between two and nine times. V is TRBV20-1 and J is TRBJ1-5; D not resolved. The germline V gene has CDR1 DFQATT and CDR2 SNEGSKA (reference sequence). The CDR3 consists of 14 residues. V lost 1 base to trimming and J lost 0 bases, with 7 bases between them. As DNA, the CDR3 is TGCAGTGCTAGAGTGGTGAATAGCAATCAGCCCCAGCATTTT. This encodes CSARVVNSNQPQHF.

The chain carries TRBV7-6 and TRBJ2-4; no firm D call. Germline V gene data show CDR1 as SGHVS and CDR2 as FNYEAQ. This CDR3 has 15 amino acids. V gave up 5 bases and J gave up 2 bases, with 13 bases separating them. As DNA, the CDR3 is TGTGCCAGCAGCCCCCAAGGCTGGACCAAAAACATTCAGTACTTC. Residues: CASSPQGWTKNIQYF.

This clonotype was picked up a small number of times. The chain is built from TRBV20-1 and TRBJ2-5; a weak D match, TRBD2 (5 bases). CDR1 is DFQATT, CDR2 SNEGSKA, per germline (reference sequence). V shed 4 bases and J shed 9 bases, with 15 bases lying between them. The CDR3 runs to 12 residues. CDR3 protein: CSAKQEPAAQYF. The CDR3 DNA is TGCAGTGCTAAGCAGGAGCCAGCGGCCCAGTACTTC.

This chain connects TRBV7-8 to TRBJ2-4; D possibly uses TRBD1 or TRBD2 (6 bases each). The CDR3 is 15 residues long. The V gene lost 6 bases and the J gene lost 1 base, with 13 bases spanning the gap. Looked up from germline, CDR1 is SGHVS and CDR2 is FQNEAQ. The CDR3 reads CASSRGQRAKNIQYF. For the CDR3, the DNA is TGTGCCAGCAGTCGGGGGCAAAGGGCCAAAAACATTCAGTACTTC. Supplemented by reference TRBV7-8 and TRBJ2-4, the full variable domain reads GAGVSQSPRYKVAKRGQDVALRCDPISGHVSLFWYQQALGQGPEFLTYFQNEAQLDKSGLPSDRFFAERPEGSVSTLKIQRTQQEDSAVYLCASSRGQRAKNIQYFGAGTRLSVL.

This clonotype has a count of ten or more. The chain is built from TRBV12-3 or TRBV12-4 and TRBJ2-1, with 9 nucleotides matching TRBD2. This CDR3 has 17 amino acids. J lost 0 bases, V lost 5 bases, and 8 bases had no gene match. Here the CDR3 reads CASSHGGRGSSYNEQFF. CDR3 DNA: TGTGCCAGCAGTCACGGCGGGAGGGGAAGCTCCTACAATGAGCAGTTCTTC.

This clonotype was counted between two and nine times. The chain recombines TRBV6-2 or TRBV6-3 with TRBJ1-2; 10 nucleotides agree with TRBD1. The CDR3 extends over 14 amino acids. The V segment lost 10 bases and the J segment 7 bases; nucleotides outside the gene matches: 12. The germline gives CDR1 MNHEY, CDR2 SVGEGT. CDR3 nucleotide sequence: TGTGCCACCGCCGAATCGACAGGGGGCTTTGGCTACACCTTC. It encodes CATAESTGGFGYTF.

This chain links TRBV7-8 with TRBJ1-1; 9 bases are a match to TRBD1. With V trimmed by 5 bases and J by 5 bases, 9 bases remained unmatched. The CDR3 loop spans 15 amino acids. The germline V gene has CDR1 SGHVS and CDR2 FQNEAQ. The CDR3 region is CASSPLTGGMTEAFF. The CDR3 DNA reads as TGTGCCAGCAGCCCCCTGACAGGGGGGATGACTGAAGCTTTCTTT.

The chain has TRBV20-1 and TRBJ2-1; D is perhaps TRBD1 (5 bases). Looked up from germline, CDR1 is DFQATT and CDR2 is SNEGSKA (reference sequence). This CDR3 region has 14 residues. V lost 0 bases to trimming and J lost 6 bases, with 12 bases between them. The CDR3, as DNA: TGCAGTGCTAGAGATCTCAGGGAAGCCAATGAGCAGTTCTTC. This codes for CSARDLREANEQFF.

For this clonotype: A junction end diverges from the germline sequence, so it may reflect a read error. This chain uses TRBV7-9 with TRBJ1-1; D gene unclear. Germline lookup yields CDR1 SEHNR and CDR2 FQNEAQ (reference sequence). This CDR3 region has 12 residues. CDR3 in DNA: TGTTCCAGCAGCTTAGGGCCGCGGGAAGCTTTCTTT. Translation: CSSSLGPREAFF.

This clonotype was recorded at least ten times. The gene calls are TRBV5-1 and TRBJ2-1; 15 bases align to TRBD2. V was pared by 2 bases and J by 8 bases, with 5 bases of the junction left unmatched. In germline, CDR1 is SGHRS, CDR2 YFSETQ. CDR3 length equals 16 residues. The CDR3 region is CASSFRTSGGADEQFF. The CDR3 DNA reads TGCGCCAGCAGCTTCCGGACTAGCGGGGGGGCCGATGAGCAGTTCTTC.

The chain employs TRBV5-1 and TRBJ2-7, with 7 bases fitting TRBD1. The CDR3 is 15 residues long. V dropped 5 bases and J dropped 4; count of bases not matched to a gene: 12. The V gene's germline CDR1 is SGHRS and CDR2 YFSETQ. The CDR3 region has the DNA TGCGCCAGCAGACTCCACTGGACAGGAGAGTACGAGCAGTACTTC. Translating it yields CASRLHWTGEYEQYF.

This clonotype was seen a single time. The gene calls are TRBV10-3 and TRBJ2-3; 8 nucleotides align to TRBD1. This CDR3 is 12 amino acids long. Per germline, CDR1 ENHRY and CDR2 SYGVKD. J lost 6 bases, V lost 9 bases, and 5 bases had no gene match. The CDR3 nucleotides are TGTGCCATTCAGGGGGCGGTTGATACGCAGTATTTT. It yields the protein CAIQGAVDTQYF.

V gene TRBV20-1 combines with J gene TRBJ1-5, with 10 bases matching TRBD1. Germline V gene sequence: CDR1 DFQATT, CDR2 SNEGSKA (reference sequence). V lost 5 bases, J lost 7 bases, and 11 bases stayed unmatched. The CDR3 has 15 residues. The CDR3 DNA is TGCAGTGCTTCTGTGACAGGGGGCTCGGGGCAGCCCCAGCATTTT. Its protein is CSASVTGGSGQPQHF.

This sequence joins TRBV20-1 and TRBJ2-7, with 12 bases that match TRBD2. CDR3 length: 17 amino acids. After removal of 0 bases from V and 4 bases from J, the junction contained 10 bases not matched to a gene. In germline, CDR1 is DFQATT, CDR2 SNEGSKA (reference sequence). DNA for the CDR3: TGCAGTGCTAGAGATCTCCAGGCTAGCGGGGGGGTATACGAGCAGTACTTC. Translation gives CSARDLQASGGVYEQYF.

The rearrangement uses TRBV6-2 or TRBV6-3 and TRBJ2-1; 8 bases map to TRBD2. Losses at the gene ends were 6 bases for V and 6 bases for J; bases not matched to a gene: 10. Per the germline V gene, CDR1 is MNHEY and CDR2 is SVGEGT. This CDR3 contains 15 residues. In DNA form, the CDR3 reads TGTGCCAGCAGCCCGCCGAACGGGGGGGGCAATGAGCAGTTCTTC. Translating gives CASSPPNGGGNEQFF.